The sequence of this TCR beta chain was determined in a study of shared clonotypes between healthy human individuals. General study findings and limits: Measured sharing among donors was expected to vary with sequencing depth.

Turning to this clone: What it recognizes is unknown.

Across several immunoSEQ plates, the genomic DNA of each subset was split evenly. The data were produced by immunoSEQ multiplex PCR, yet TCRdb's version contains in-frame clones alone and is incomplete. The sample lists some 2,100,000 clones, around 93% occurring once. CD45RO-negative cells were positively selected for CCR7, leaving out terminally differentiated effector memory CD45RA+ cells. Germline CDR1 LGHNA, CDR2 YSLEER. The CDR3 is made up of 12 amino acids. V was shortened by 3 bases and J by 9 bases, with 9 bases between the two germline ends. The sample consisted of naive CD8+ T cells from PBMCs. The chain has TRBV4-3 and TRBJ2-1; D is ambiguous. The clonotype comes from a young man in good health. Some clones in this sample may be carry-over from other donors' samples. In nucleotides, the CDR3 is TGCGCCAGCAGCCACAGAGCCGGTGAGCAGTTCTTC. This sequence encodes CASSHRAGEQFF.